The T cell receptor beta chain described here comes from a study of identical twins' blood T cells. Each TCR cDNA library carried sample-specific barcodes on both ends. Using its own MiXCR run on the 5' RACE reads, TCRdb lists one record per CDR3 protein. The repertoire holds a few hundred thousand distinct CDR3 sequences, with roughly 31% as singletons. The clonotype originates from a woman aged 18-55 years in good health. The sample consisted of PBMCs.

CDR3 bases: TGTGCCAGCAGGGGACAGGGACTGGCGAACACTGAAGCTTTCTTT. Its protein is CASRGQGLANTEAFF. This chain links TRBV2 with TRBJ1-1; 9 bases line up with TRBD1. CDR1 is SNHLY and CDR2 is FYNNEI in the germline V gene. The CDR3 has 15 residues. V gave up 6 bases and J gave up 1 base; unmatched junction bases: 6.